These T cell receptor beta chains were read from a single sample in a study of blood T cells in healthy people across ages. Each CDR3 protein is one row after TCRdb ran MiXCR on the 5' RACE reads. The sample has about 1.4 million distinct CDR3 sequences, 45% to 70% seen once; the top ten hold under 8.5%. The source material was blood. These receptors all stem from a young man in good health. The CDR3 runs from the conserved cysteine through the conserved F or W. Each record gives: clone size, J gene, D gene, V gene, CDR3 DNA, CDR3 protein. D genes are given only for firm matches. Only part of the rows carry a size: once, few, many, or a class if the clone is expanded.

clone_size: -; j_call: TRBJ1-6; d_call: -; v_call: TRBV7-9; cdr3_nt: TGTGCCAGCAGCTTAGCTGGGGTTGGTTCACCCCTCCACTTT; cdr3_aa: CASSLAGVGSPLHF
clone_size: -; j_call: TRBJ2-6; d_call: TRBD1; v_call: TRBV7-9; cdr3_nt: TGTGCCAGCAGTTCACAGGGGAAGGACTCTGGGGCCAACGTCCTGACTTTC; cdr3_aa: CASSSQGKDSGANVLTF
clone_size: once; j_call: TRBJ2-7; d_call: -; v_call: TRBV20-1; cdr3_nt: TGCAGTGCTAGAGCCGAAGCCTACGAGCAGTACTTC; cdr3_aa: CSARAEAYEQYF
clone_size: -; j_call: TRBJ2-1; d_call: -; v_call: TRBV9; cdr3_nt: TGTGCCTGCAGCGTAGGGGGAGGTCACCGCTCCTACAATGAGCAGTTCTTC; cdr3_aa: CACSVGGGHRSYNEQFF
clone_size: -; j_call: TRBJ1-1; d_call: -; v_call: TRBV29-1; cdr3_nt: TGCAGCGTTGAAAGGTTGCATGAAATATGTGAAGCTTTCTTT; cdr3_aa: CSVERLHEICEAFF
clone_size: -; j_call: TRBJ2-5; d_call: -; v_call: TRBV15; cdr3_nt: TGTGCCACCAGCAGAGATGAGGAGACCCAGTACTTC; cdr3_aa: CATSRDEETQYF
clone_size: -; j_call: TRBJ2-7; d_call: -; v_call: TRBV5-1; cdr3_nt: TGCGCCAGCAGCCCCGGAGGGGACTCCATCGACGAGCAGTACTTC; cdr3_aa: CASSPGGDSIDEQYF
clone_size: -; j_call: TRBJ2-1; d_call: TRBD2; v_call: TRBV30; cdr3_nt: TGTGCCTGGGAGGATCTAGCGGGAGTTAGGAATGAGCAGTTCTTC; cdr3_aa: CAWEDLAGVRNEQFF
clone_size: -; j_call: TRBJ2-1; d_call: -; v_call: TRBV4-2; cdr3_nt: TGTGCCAGCAGCCCTCAGGCCCTGCGGGAGCAGTTCTTC; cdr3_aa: CASSPQALREQFF
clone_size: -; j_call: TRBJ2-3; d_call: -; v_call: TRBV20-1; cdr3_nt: TGCAGTGCCGGAACGGAGTATTTT; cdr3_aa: CSAGTEYF
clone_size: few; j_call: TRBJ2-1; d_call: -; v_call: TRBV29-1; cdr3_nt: TGCAGCGTTGAAACTGGGGAGCGATACAATGAGCAGTTCTTC; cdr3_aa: CSVETGERYNEQFF
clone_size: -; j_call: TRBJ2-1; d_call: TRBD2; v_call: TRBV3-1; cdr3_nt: TGTGCCAGCAGCCAAGAATTGGCGGGGGGGCGACGGGAGCAGTTCTTC; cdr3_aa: CASSQELAGGRREQFF
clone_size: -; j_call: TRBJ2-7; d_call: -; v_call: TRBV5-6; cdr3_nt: TGTGCCAGCAGCCGTAGTGACACGGACCGTATTGGGGAGCAGTACTTC; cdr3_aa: CASSRSDTDRIGEQYF
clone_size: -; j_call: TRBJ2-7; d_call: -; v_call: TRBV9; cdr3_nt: TGTGCCAGCAGCAAGGGAGGAGCTCCCTACGAGCAGTACTTC; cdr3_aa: CASSKGGAPYEQYF
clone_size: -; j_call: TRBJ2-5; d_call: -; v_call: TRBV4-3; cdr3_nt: TGCGCCAGCAGCCATATCAGCTGGGGGCGGGAGACCCAGTACTTC; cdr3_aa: CASSHISWGRETQYF
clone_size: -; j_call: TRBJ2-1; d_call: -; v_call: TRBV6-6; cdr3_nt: TGTGCCAGCAGTTACTCTGGGGAGATTTACAATGAGCAGTTCTTC; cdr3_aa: CASSYSGEIYNEQFF
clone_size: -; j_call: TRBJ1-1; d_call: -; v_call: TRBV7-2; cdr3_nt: TGTGCCAGCAGCGATCAGTACTCTGTGAACACTGAAGCTTTCTTT; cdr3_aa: CASSDQYSVNTEAFF
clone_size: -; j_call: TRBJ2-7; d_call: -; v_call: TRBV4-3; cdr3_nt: TGCGCCAGCAGCCAAGATAACGCTGAATCCTACGAGCAGTACTTC; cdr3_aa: CASSQDNAESYEQYF
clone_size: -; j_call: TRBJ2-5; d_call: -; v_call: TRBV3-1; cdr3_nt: TGTGCCAGCAGCCAACTCGGGGGATCGGTGGAGACCCAGTACTTC; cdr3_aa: CASSQLGGSVETQYF
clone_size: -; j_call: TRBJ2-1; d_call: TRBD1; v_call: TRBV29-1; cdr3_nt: TGCAGCGTTGAAGGGGGACAGGGTCGAAACAATGAGCAGTTCTTC; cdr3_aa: CSVEGGQGRNNEQFF
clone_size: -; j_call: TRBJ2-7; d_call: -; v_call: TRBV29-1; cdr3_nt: TGCAGCGGGCGACTCAATAAGATCCTCTACTACGAGCAGTACTTC; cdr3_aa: CSGRLNKILYYEQYF
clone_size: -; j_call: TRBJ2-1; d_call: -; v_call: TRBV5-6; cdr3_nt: TGTGCCAGCAGCTTGGCCATGGGGAGCAATGAGCAGTTCTTC; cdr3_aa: CASSLAMGSNEQFF
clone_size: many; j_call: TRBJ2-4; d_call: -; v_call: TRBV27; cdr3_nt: TGTGCCAGCAGTTTTACTAGCAGCGGCATTCAGTACTTC; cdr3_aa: CASSFTSSGIQYF
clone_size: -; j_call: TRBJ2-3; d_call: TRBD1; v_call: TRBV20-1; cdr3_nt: TGCAGTGCCGAGGGACAGGGAAAAGATACGCAGTATTTT; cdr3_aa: CSAEGQGKDTQYF
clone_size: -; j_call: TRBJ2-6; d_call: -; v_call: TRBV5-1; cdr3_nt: TGCGCCAGCAGCTTTGGGACATCTGGGGCCAACGTCCTGACTTTC; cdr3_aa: CASSFGTSGANVLTF
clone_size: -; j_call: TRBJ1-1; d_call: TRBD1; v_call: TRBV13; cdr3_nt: TGTGCCAGCAGCCCAAACAGGGGGCGCAACACTGAAGCTTTCTTT; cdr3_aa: CASSPNRGRNTEAFF
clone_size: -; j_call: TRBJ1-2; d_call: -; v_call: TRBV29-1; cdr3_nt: TGCAGCGTTCCGAAACCGGGTGGGGGGTCGCCTAACTATGGCTACACCTTC; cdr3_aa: CSVPKPGGGSPNYGYTF